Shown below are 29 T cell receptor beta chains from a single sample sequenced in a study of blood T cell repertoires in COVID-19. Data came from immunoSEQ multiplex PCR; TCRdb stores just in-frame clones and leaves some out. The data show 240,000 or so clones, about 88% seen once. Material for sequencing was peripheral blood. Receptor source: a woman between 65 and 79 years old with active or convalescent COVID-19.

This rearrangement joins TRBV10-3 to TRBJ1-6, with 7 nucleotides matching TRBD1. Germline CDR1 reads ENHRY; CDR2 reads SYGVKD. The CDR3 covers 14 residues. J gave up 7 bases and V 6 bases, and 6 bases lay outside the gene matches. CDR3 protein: CAIRVDRTNSPLHF. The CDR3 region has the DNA TGTGCCATCAGGGTGGACAGGACAAATTCACCCCTCCACTTT.

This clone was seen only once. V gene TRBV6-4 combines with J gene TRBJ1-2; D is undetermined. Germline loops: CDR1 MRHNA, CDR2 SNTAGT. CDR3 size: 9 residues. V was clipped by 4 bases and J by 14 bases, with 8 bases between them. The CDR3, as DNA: TGTGCCAGCAGTGGAGACGGGACCTTC. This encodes CASSGDGTF.

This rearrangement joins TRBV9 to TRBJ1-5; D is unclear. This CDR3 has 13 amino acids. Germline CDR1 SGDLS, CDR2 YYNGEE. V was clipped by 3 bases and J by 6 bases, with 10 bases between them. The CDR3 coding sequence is TGTGCCAGCAGCGGCAACAGTGCTCAGCCCCAGCATTTT. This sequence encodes CASSGNSAQPQHF.

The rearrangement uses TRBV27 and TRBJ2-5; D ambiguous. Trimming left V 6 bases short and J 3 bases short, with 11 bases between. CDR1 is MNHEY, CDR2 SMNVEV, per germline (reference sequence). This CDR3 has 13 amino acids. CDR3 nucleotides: TGTGCCAGCAGCCCCCGAGGCAAAGAGACCCAGTACTTC. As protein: CASSPRGKETQYF.

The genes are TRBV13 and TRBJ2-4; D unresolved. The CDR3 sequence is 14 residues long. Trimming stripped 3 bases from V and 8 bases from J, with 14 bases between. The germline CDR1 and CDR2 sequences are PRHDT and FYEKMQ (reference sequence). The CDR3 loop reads CASSLTRKTDIQYF. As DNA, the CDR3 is TGTGCCAGCAGCTTGACACGGAAGACGGACATTCAGTACTTC.

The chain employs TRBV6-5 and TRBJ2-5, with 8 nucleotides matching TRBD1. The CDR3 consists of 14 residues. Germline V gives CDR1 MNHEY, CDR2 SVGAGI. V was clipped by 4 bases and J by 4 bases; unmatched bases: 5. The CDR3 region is CASSSSTGAETQYF. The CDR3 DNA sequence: TGTGCCAGCAGTTCCTCGACAGGGGCAGAGACCCAGTACTTC.

The CDR3 spells CASSPGQGNSPLHF. CDR3 in DNA: TGTGCCAGCTCACCGGGACAGGGAAATTCACCCCTCCACTTT. This chain uses TRBV18 with TRBJ1-6, with TRBD1 matching over 9 bases. The CDR3 sequence is 14 residues long. In germline, CDR1 is KGHSH, CDR2 LQKENI. V gave up 3 bases and J gave up 7 bases; unmatched junction bases: 1. The variable domain in full, with the rest retrieved from reference TRBV18 and TRBJ1-6, is NAGVMQNPRHLVRRRGQEARLRCSPMKGHSHVYWYRQLPEEGLKFMVYLQKENIIDESGMPKERFSAEFPKEGPSILRIQQVVRGDSAAYFCASSPGQGNSPLHFGNGTRLTVT.

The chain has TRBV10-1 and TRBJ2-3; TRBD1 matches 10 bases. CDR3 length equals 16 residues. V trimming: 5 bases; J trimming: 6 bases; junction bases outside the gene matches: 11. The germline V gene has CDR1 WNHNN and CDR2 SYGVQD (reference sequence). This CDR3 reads CASSPDLTGGADTQYF. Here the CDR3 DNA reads TGCGCCAGCAGTCCTGACCTGACAGGGGGCGCGGATACGCAGTATTTT.

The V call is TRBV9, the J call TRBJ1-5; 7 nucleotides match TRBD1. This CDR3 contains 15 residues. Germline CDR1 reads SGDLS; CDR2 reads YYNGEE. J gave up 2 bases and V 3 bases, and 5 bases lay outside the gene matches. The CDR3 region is CASSGQGLGNQPQHF. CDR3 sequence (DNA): TGTGCCAGCAGCGGACAGGGTTTAGGCAATCAGCCCCAGCATTTT.

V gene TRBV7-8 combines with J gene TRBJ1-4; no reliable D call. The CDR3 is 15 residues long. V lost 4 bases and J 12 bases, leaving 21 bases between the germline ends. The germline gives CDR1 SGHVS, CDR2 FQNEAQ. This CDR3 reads CASSSLTGDGDELFF. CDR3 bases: TGTGCCAGCAGCTCCTTAACCGGGGATGGGGATGAACTGTTTTTT.

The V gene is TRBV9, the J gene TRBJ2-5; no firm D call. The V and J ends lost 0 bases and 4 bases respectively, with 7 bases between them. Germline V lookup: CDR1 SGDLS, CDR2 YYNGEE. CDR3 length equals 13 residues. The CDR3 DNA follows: TGTGCCAGCAGCGTAGGAGAGCCAGAGACCCAGTACTTC. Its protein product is CASSVGEPETQYF.

This CDR3 is CASSPTGYYEQYF. The CDR3 DNA sequence: TGTGCCAGCAGCCCTACGGGGTACTACGAGCAGTACTTC. The V call is TRBV3-1 (or the pseudogene TRBV3-2), the J call TRBJ2-7, with D perhaps TRBD2 (5 bases). CDR3 length equals 13 residues. Germline CDR1 LGHDT, CDR2 YNNKEL (reference sequence). The V end lost 4 bases, the J end lost 3 bases, and 10 bases lay between the germline ends.

The CDR3 sequence is CASSDQTGVDEQYF. CDR3 coding DNA: TGCGCCAGCAGTGACCAAACAGGGGTCGACGAGCAGTACTTC. The chain links TRBV10-1 to TRBJ2-7; 7 bases line up with TRBD1. The CDR3 covers 14 residues. V trimming: 3 bases; J trimming: 5 bases; junction bases outside the gene matches: 7. In germline, CDR1 is WNHNN, CDR2 SYGVQD (reference sequence).

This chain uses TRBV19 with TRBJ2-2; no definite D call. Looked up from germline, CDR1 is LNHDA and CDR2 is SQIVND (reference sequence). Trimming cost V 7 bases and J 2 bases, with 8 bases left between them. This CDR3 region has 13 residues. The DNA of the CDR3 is TGTGCCAGTAAACAGTTCAACACCGGGGAGCTGTTTTTT. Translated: CASKQFNTGELFF.

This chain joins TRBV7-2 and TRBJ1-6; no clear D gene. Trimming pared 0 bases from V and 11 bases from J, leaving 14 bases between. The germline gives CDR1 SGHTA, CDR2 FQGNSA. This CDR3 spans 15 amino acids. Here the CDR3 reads CASSLADPTIAPLHF. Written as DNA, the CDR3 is TGTGCCAGCAGCTTAGCTGATCCGACTATTGCACCCCTCCACTTT.

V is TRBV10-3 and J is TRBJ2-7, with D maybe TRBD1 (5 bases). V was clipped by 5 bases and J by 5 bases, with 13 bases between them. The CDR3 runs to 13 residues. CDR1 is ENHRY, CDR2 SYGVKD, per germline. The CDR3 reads CAISPGRGDEQYF. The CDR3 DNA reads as TGTGCCATCAGTCCCGGAAGGGGCGACGAGCAGTACTTC.

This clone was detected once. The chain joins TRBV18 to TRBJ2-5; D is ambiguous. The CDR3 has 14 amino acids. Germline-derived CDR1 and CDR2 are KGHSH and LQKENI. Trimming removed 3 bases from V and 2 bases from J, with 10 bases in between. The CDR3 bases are TGTGCCAGCTCACCGGCCCCAACACAAGAGACCCAGTACTTC. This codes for CASSPAPTQETQYF.

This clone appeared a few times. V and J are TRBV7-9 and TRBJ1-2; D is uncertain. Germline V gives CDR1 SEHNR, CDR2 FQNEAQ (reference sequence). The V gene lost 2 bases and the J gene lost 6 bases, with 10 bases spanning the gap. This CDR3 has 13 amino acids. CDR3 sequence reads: CASSLFGGDGYTF. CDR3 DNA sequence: TGTGCCAGCAGCTTATTCGGCGGCGATGGCTACACCTTC.

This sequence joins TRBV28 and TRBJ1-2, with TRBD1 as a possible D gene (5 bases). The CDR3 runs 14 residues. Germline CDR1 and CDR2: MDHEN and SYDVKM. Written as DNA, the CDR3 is TGTGCTATTGGCGGTCGGGGGGTCGAAAATGGCTACACCTTC. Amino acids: CAIGGRGVENGYTF.

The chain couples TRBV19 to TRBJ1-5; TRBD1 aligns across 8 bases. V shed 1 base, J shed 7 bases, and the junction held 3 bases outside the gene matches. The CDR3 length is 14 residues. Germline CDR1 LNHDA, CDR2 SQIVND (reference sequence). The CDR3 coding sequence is TGTGCCAGTAGTATAGGGACAGGGAGGCAGCCCCAGCATTTT. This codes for CASSIGTGRQPQHF.

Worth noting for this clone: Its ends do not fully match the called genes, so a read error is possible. CDR3 region: CASTQQGAGSIAFF. CDR3 DNA sequence: TGTGCCAGCACCCAACAGGGGGCGGGTAGTATTGCTTTCTTT. J is TRBJ1-1 and V is TRBV14; 9 positions match TRBD1. Per germline, CDR1 SGHDN and CDR2 FVKESK. This CDR3 comprises 14 residues.

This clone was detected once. The CDR3 spells CASSPGGIDEQYF. Written as DNA, the CDR3 is TGTGCCAGCTCACCGGGAGGGATCGACGAGCAGTACTTC. The rearrangement links TRBV18 to TRBJ2-7, with 7 bases identical to TRBD2. This CDR3 spans 13 amino acids. V lost 3 bases, J lost 5 bases, and 4 bases stayed unmatched. Germline V CDR1 and CDR2: KGHSH, LQKENI.

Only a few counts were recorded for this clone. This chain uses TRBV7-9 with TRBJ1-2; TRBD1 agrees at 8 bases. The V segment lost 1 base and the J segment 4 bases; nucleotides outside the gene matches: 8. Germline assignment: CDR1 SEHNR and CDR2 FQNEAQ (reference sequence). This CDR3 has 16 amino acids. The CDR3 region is CASSLGGTGGLYGYTF. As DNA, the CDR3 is TGTGCCAGCAGCTTAGGGGGGACAGGAGGTCTCTATGGCTACACCTTC.

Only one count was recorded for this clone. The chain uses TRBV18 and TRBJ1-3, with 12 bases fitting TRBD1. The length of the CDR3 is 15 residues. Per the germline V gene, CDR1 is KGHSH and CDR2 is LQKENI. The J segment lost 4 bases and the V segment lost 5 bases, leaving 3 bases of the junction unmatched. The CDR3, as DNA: TGTGCCAGCTCAGCCGGGACAGGGGGCGGAAACACCATATATTTT. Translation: CASSAGTGGGNTIYF.

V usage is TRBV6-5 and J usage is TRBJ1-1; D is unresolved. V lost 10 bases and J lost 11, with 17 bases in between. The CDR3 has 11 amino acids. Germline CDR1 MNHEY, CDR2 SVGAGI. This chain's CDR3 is CATSSWRGAFF. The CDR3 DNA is TGTGCCACATCTTCCTGGAGAGGGGCTTTCTTT.

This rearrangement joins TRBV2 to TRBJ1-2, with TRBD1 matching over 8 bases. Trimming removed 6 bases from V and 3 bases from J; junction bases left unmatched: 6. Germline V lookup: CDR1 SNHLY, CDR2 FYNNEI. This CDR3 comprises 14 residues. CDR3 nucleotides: TGTGCCAGCAGCCCGGACAGGGCGGACTATGGCTACACCTTC. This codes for CASSPDRADYGYTF.

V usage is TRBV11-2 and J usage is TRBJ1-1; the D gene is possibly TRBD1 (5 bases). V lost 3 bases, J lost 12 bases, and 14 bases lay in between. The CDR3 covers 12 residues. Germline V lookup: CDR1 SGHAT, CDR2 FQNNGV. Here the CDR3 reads CASSFDSSKTFF. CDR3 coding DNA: TGTGCCAGCAGCTTCGACAGTTCAAAGACTTTCTTT. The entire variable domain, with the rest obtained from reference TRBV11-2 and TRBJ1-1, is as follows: EAGVAQSPRYKIIEKRQSVAFWCNPISGHATLYWYQQILGQGPKLLIQFQNNGVVDDSQLPKDRFSAERLKGVDSTLKIQPAKLEDSAVYLCASSFDSSKTFFGQGTRLTVV.

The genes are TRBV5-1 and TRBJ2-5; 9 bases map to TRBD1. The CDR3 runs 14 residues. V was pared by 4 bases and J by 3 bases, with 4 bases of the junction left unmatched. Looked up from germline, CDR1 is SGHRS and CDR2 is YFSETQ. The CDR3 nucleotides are TGCGCCAGCAGCCATCGGACAGGGGAAGAGACCCAGTACTTC. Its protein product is CASSHRTGEETQYF.

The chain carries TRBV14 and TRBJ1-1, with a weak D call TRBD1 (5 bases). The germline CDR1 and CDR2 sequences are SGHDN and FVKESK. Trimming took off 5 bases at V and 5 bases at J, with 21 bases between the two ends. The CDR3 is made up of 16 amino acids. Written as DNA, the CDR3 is TGTGCCAGCAGCTCCCTCACGCAGGGTAGGTCGACTGAAGCTTTCTTT. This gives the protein CASSSLTQGRSTEAFF.